These 32 T cell receptor beta chains came from one sample sequenced in a study of tissue T cells after allogeneic stem cell transplantation. The method was immunoSEQ multiplex PCR; TCRdb's version includes in-frame clones alone and lacks a portion of them. The sample has some 7,700 clones, under 55% seen once; the top ten hold roughly 7%. Time point indicated: mouse harvest day 7 after allogeneic transplant. The graft held 10^6 splenic CD5+ T cells and 10^7 T-cell-depleted bone marrow cells. Sequenced input: gut tissue. All receptors derive from a female BALB/c mouse given C57BL/6 T cells with graft-versus-host disease after an allogeneic hematopoietic cell transplant.

This clone was found a few times. Mouse gene names and germline throughout. Sequencing ends 1 residue short of the CDR3 end; the germline J gene provides the rest. The chain recombines TRBV31 with TRBJ1-4; 7 bases agree with TRBD1. V dropped 0 bases and J dropped 3; count of bases not matched to a gene: 7. This CDR3 contains 16 residues. Germline lookup yields CDR1 GKSSPN and CDR2 SITVG. CDR3 DNA, as far as it was read: TGTGCCTGGAGTCTCCTTAGACAGGGACCCAACGAAAGATTATTT. Its translation: CAWSLLRQGPNERLF. The full CDR3 reads CAWSLLRQGPNERLFF.

For this clone: Germline and genes: mouse. The read terminates 1 residue ahead of where the CDR3 ends, so the germline J gene completes it. J is TRBJ2-3 and V is TRBV24; 12 bases agree with TRBD2. The CDR3 totals 18 residues. Germline-derived CDR1 and CDR2 are KGHTA and FRNEEI. Unmatched junction bases numbered 8, after V lost 4 bases and J lost 0 bases. CDR3 protein: CASSHQGTGGSSAETLYF. The sequenced part of the CDR3 DNA is TGTGCCAGCAGTCACCAGGGGACTGGGGGGTCTAGTGCAGAAACGCTGTAT.

As concerns this clone: These gene names are mouse names. The read gets to within 1 residue of the CDR3 end, and the germline J gene fills in the rest. This chain connects TRBV13-1 to TRBJ1-1, with D hard to call. This CDR3 spans 14 amino acids. Trimming took 0 bases from V and 1 from J, leaving 7 bases between them. Germline values: CDR1 NSHNY, CDR2 SYGAGN. CDR3 bases read: TGTGCCAGCAGTGATGGAGTGGGGAACACAGAAGTCTTC. Amino acids: CASSDGVGNTEVF. From start to end, the CDR3 is CASSDGVGNTEVFF.

A note on this clone: Gene names and germline match the mouse. CDR3 protein: CSSSQSGGGAETLYF. The CDR3 DNA, read in part, is TGCTCCAGCAGTCAATCGGGAGGGGGCGCAGAAACGCTGTAT. J is TRBJ2-3 and V is TRBV23; TRBD1 was called by the table and not checked on the DNA. From the germline J gene comes the end of the CDR3, since the read stops 1 residue before it. Germline V gene data show CDR1 as KGHTA and CDR2 as FQNQQP. This CDR3 region has 15 residues. The whole variable domain, remainder taken from reference TRBV23 and TRBJ2-3, is DAAVTQKPRYLIKMKGQEAEMKCIPEKGHTAVFWYQQKQSKELKFLIYFQNQQPLDQIDMVKERFSAVCPSSSLCSLGIRTCEAEDSALYLCSSSQSGGGAETLYFGSGTRLTVL.

Worth noting for this clone: Here the gene names and germline are mouse. The read terminates 1 residue ahead of where the CDR3 ends, so the germline J gene completes it. The chain is built from TRBV24 and TRBJ2-7; TRBD2 agrees at 12 bases. V shed 8 bases and J 7 bases; nucleotides not matched to a gene: 6. This CDR3 is 13 amino acids long. The germline V gene has CDR1 KGHTA and CDR2 FRNEEI. CDR3 region: CASRDWGDREQYF. The CDR3 DNA, read in part, is TGTGCCAGCCGGGACTGGGGGGATCGGGAACAGTAC.

A note on this clone: Genes and germline come from the mouse. The CDR3 end falls 1 residue outside the read, so it is completed with the germline J gene. The J gene is TRBJ2-4, the V gene TRBV3, with 8 bases identical to TRBD2. CDR3 length equals 14 residues. Germline V gene data show CDR1 as SNHLY and CDR2 as FYNGKV (reference sequence). V was pared by 5 bases and J by 1 base, with 2 bases of the junction left unmatched. The CDR3 reads CASSPLGGQNTLYF. The part of the CDR3 DNA that was read is TGTGCCAGCAGCCCACTGGGGGGTCAAAACACCTTGTAC.

A word on this clone: The germline and genes are mouse ones. Coverage ceases 1 residue before the CDR3 finishes, and the germline J gene fills in the end. This sequence joins TRBV16 and TRBJ2-3; D perhaps matches TRBD2 (6 bases). V was pared by 1 base and J by 6 bases, with 8 bases between. The CDR3 runs to 13 residues. Germline V gene lookup returns CDR1 SGHSA and CDR2 FRNQAP. The CDR3 here is CASSLGDSETLYF. CDR3 DNA (partial): TGTGCAAGCAGCTTAGGGGACTCCGAAACGCTGTAT.

Notes on this clone: Gene names and germline match the mouse. The read halts 1 residue ahead of the CDR3 end, with the missing end drawn from the germline J gene. The genes are TRBV17 and TRBJ1-4; 7 bases agree with TRBD1. The V gene end was trimmed by 2 bases and the J gene end by 4 bases; junction bases not matched to a gene: 1. CDR1 MNHDT and CDR2 YYDKIL come from the germline V gene. This CDR3 is 14 amino acids long. CDR3 region: CASSRWDSNERLFF. The part of the CDR3 DNA that was read is TGTGCTAGCAGTAGATGGGACAGCAACGAAAGATTATTT.

About this clone: The gene symbols are mouse symbols. CDR3 amino acids: CASSLSGWPSAETLYF. The part of the CDR3 DNA that was read is TGTGCCAGCAGTCTGTCGGGCTGGCCTAGTGCAGAAACGCTGTAT. The V gene is TRBV26, the J gene TRBJ2-3; D is undetermined. The read is 1 residue too short to cover the CDR3 end, so that end is filled in from the germline J gene. CDR3 length equals 16 residues. Germline-derived CDR1 and CDR2 are KGHPV and FQNQEV (reference sequence). Trimming cost V 0 bases and J 0 bases, with 10 bases left between them.

In regard to this clone: Gene names are the mouse ones. The CDR3 extends 1 residue past the end of the read, so its final part is completed from the germline J gene. This sequence joins TRBV19 and TRBJ2-4, with 8 positions matching TRBD2. Germline V lookup: CDR1 FNHDT, CDR2 SITEND (reference sequence). The CDR3 is 16 amino acids. V shed 2 bases, J shed 0 bases, and the junction held 5 bases outside the gene matches. The sequenced CDR3 bases are TGTGCCAGCAGTATTGGGGGGGGCGCGAGTCAAAACACCTTGTAC. This codes for CASSIGGGASQNTLY. The full CDR3 protein reads CASSIGGGASQNTLYF. Drawing the rest from reference TRBV19 and TRBJ2-4, the complete variable domain is GGIITQTPKFLIGQEGQKLTLKCQQNFNHDTMYWYRQDSGKGLRLIYYSITENDLQKGDLSEGYDASREKKSSFSLTVTSAQKNEMAVFLCASSIGGGASQNTLYFGAGTRLSVL.

This clone was detected a few times. Genes and germline are mouse. The CDR3 goes on 1 residue after the read ends, and that part is filled in from the germline J gene. The chain employs TRBV26 and TRBJ2-4, with 10 nucleotides matching TRBD2. The CDR3 sequence is 14 residues long. Germline V CDR1 and CDR2: KGHPV, FQNQEV (reference sequence). The V gene end was trimmed by 0 bases and the J gene end by 7 bases; junction bases not matched to a gene: 1. This chain's CDR3 is CASSLSTGGDTLYF. Incomplete CDR3 DNA: TGTGCCAGCAGTCTGTCAACTGGGGGGGACACCTTGTAC. The full variable domain, with the rest looked up from reference TRBV26 and TRBJ2-4, is NSKVIQTPRYLVKGQGQKAKMRCIPEKGHPVVFWYQQNKNNEFKFLINFQNQEVLQQIDMTEKRFSAECPSNSPCSLEIQSSEAGDSALYLCASSLSTGGDTLYFGAGTRLSVL.

This clone is labeled medium-sized. Mouse names are used for the genes. The sequence runs out 1 residue before the end of the CDR3; the remainder is reconstructed from the germline J gene. This chain joins TRBV12-2 and TRBJ2-5; no definite D call. CDR1 and CDR2 from the germline V gene are SGHLS and HYDKME. There are 14 residues in the CDR3. V dropped 0 bases and J dropped 2 bases, with 8 bases sitting between them. The sequenced CDR3 bases are TGTGCCAGCTCTCTCGAAGAGGTCCAAGACACCCAGTAC. It specifies CASSLEEVQDTQY. The CDR3, in full, reads CASSLEEVQDTQYF.

To note about this clone: Genes here carry mouse names. The CDR3 end is not reached by the read, which stops 1 residue before it; the germline J gene fills it in. The chain joins TRBV26 to TRBJ1-1; 9 bases fit TRBD1. Unmatched junction bases numbered 3, after V lost 6 bases and J lost 1 base. From germline, CDR1 is KGHPV and CDR2 FQNQEV (reference sequence). The CDR3 length is 14 residues. The CDR3 is CASSRDRENTEVFF. CDR3 DNA (partial): TGTGCCAGCAGCCGGGACAGGGAAAACACAGAAGTCTTC.

With respect to this clone: The gene symbols are mouse symbols. The CDR3 is cut off 1 residue early in the read; its end comes from the germline J gene. The rearrangement uses TRBV5 and TRBJ2-5; 7 nucleotides align to TRBD2. The junction had 2 bases not matched to a gene; V was cut back by 0 bases and J by 2 bases. This CDR3 has 15 amino acids. Looked up from germline, CDR1 is LGHNA and CDR2 is YNLKQL (reference sequence). CDR3 bases read: TGTGCCAGCAGCCAAGAACTGGGGTCCCAAGACACCCAGTAC. Encoded protein: CASSQELGSQDTQY. The whole CDR3 protein reads CASSQELGSQDTQYF.

As for this clone: Mouse gene names apply. The read falls 1 residue short of the CDR3 end, and the missing part is taken from the germline J gene. This chain links TRBV4 with TRBJ1-1; 9 positions match TRBD1. The CDR3 contains 14 residues. Germline trimming cut 4 bases from V and 1 base from J; bases unmatched to any gene: 1. Per the germline V gene, CDR1 is LGHDT and CDR2 is YNNKQL (reference sequence). The sequenced CDR3 bases are TGTGCCAGCAGCTGGGGACAGGGGAACACAGAAGTCTTC. Its translation is CASSWGQGNTEVF. The full CDR3 is CASSWGQGNTEVFF.

In its sample, this clone was seen once. Gene and germline names: mouse. The CDR3 goes on 1 residue after the read ends, and that part is filled in from the germline J gene. V usage is TRBV13-3 and J usage is TRBJ2-4; 12 bases match TRBD2. CDR1 is NNHDY, CDR2 SYVADS, per germline. CDR3 size: 14 residues. The J segment lost 7 bases and the V segment lost 7 bases, leaving 7 bases of the junction unmatched. This CDR3 reads CASPRLGGQDTLYF. The CDR3 DNA, read in part, is TGTGCCAGCCCTAGACTGGGGGGGCAGGACACCTTGTAC. Full variable domain (missing parts from reference TRBV13-3 and TRBJ2-4): EAAVTQSPRSKVAVTGGKVTLSCHQTNNHDYMYWYRQDTGHGLRLIHYSYVADSTEKGDIPDGYKASRPSQENFSLILELASLSQTAVYFCASPRLGGQDTLYFGAGTRLSVL.

In regard to this clone: Gene names denote mouse genes. The DNA ends 1 residue before the CDR3 does, and the rest of the CDR3 is filled in from the germline J gene. V is TRBV5 and J is TRBJ1-1; 8 bases are shared with TRBD1. The V gene's germline CDR1 is LGHNA and CDR2 YNLKQL (reference sequence). V lost 4 bases to trimming and J lost 0 bases; unmatched junction nucleotides: 1. The CDR3 is 14 residues long. The CDR3 bases that were read are TGTGCCAGCAGCCGGGGACAGGCAAACACAGAAGTCTTC. Encoded protein: CASSRGQANTEVF. In full, the CDR3 reads CASSRGQANTEVFF.

As regards this clone: Mouse germline and gene names are used. The read terminates 1 residue ahead of where the CDR3 ends, so the germline J gene completes it. The chain combines TRBV26 with TRBJ2-3, with D possibly being TRBD1 or TRBD2 (6 bases each). The CDR3 runs 12 residues. Germline assignment: CDR1 KGHPV and CDR2 FQNQEV (reference sequence). V lost 11 bases and J 2 bases, leaving 11 bases between the germline ends. Incomplete CDR3 DNA: TGTGCCGCACGGGGGCTTGCAGAAACGCTGTAT. Protein product: CAARGLAETLY. In full, the CDR3 is CAARGLAETLYF.

As for this clone: The genes and germline here are from mouse. The read gets to within 1 residue of the CDR3 end, and the germline J gene fills in the rest. The V gene is TRBV26, the J gene TRBJ2-4; D not certain. Germline lookup yields CDR1 KGHPV and CDR2 FQNQEV (reference sequence). Trimming left V 2 bases short and J 0 bases short, with 6 bases between. The CDR3 sequence is 14 residues long. CDR3 in amino acids: CASSLTGSQNTLYF. Incomplete CDR3 DNA: TGTGCCAGCAGTCTGACGGGGAGTCAAAACACCTTGTAC.

This clone was observed a handful of times. All gene names here are mouse names. The read finishes 1 residue shy of the CDR3 end, and the germline J gene is used to complete it. The chain joins TRBV13-1 to TRBJ2-4; 13 nucleotides line up with TRBD2. CDR3 size: 16 residues. Looked up from germline, CDR1 is NSHNY and CDR2 is SYGAGN. With V trimmed by 4 bases and J by 1 base, 3 bases remained unmatched. Incomplete CDR3 DNA: TGTGCCAGCAGTCCGGACTGGGGGGGCCGTCAAAACACCTTGTAC. Amino acid sequence: CASSPDWGGRQNTLY. The entire CDR3 protein reads CASSPDWGGRQNTLYF.

By its share, this clone is medium-sized (0.01 to 0.1%). Mouse names are used for the genes. The CDR3 goes on 1 residue after the read ends, and that part is filled in from the germline J gene. V usage is TRBV3 and J usage is TRBJ2-3; 7 bases align to TRBD2. Germline V gene lookup returns CDR1 SNHLY and CDR2 FYNGKV (reference sequence). The CDR3 loop spans 15 amino acids. The trim removed 5 bases at V and 0 bases at J, leaving 5 bases unmatched. The CDR3: CASSTGLSSAETLYF. Partial CDR3 DNA: TGTGCCAGCAGCACGGGACTGTCTAGTGCAGAAACGCTGTAT.

Regarding this clone: Gene and germline names: mouse. The read stops 1 residue short of the end of the CDR3; the missing end is completed from the germline J gene. The gene calls are TRBV26 and TRBJ1-1, with a possible D match to TRBD1 (6 bases). Trimming took off 4 bases at V and 0 bases at J, with 6 bases between the two ends. Germline CDR1 is KGHPV and CDR2 is FQNQEV (reference sequence). The CDR3 loop spans 13 amino acids. This CDR3 reads CASSQGENTEVFF. Incomplete CDR3 DNA: TGTGCCAGCAGTCAGGGGGAGAACACAGAAGTCTTC.

This clone was detected only a few times. Gene names refer to mouse genes. The read stops 1 residue short of the end of the CDR3; the missing end is completed from the germline J gene. This sequence joins TRBV26 and TRBJ2-2, with D perhaps TRBD1 (5 bases). Per germline, CDR1 KGHPV and CDR2 FQNQEV (reference sequence). Trimming removed 2 bases from V and 0 bases from J, with 7 bases in between. This CDR3 has 15 residues. The CDR3 loop reads CASSLGHANTGQLYF. CDR3 DNA, as far as it was read: TGTGCCAGCAGTCTGGGACACGCAAACACCGGGCAGCTCTAC. Filled out from reference TRBV26 and TRBJ2-2, the complete variable domain reads NSKVIQTPRYLVKGQGQKAKMRCIPEKGHPVVFWYQQNKNNEFKFLINFQNQEVLQQIDMTEKRFSAECPSNSPCSLEIQSSEAGDSALYLCASSLGHANTGQLYFGEGSKLTVL.

To note about this clone: Gene names denote mouse genes. The read is 1 residue too short to cover the CDR3 end, so that end is filled in from the germline J gene. The V gene is TRBV26, the J gene TRBJ2-7; D gene ambiguous. V dropped 3 bases and J dropped 0 bases, with 12 bases sitting between them. CDR1 is KGHPV and CDR2 is FQNQEV in the germline V gene (reference sequence). This CDR3 is built from 15 residues. CDR3 in amino acids: CASSLQERSSYEQYF. Incomplete CDR3 DNA: TGTGCCAGCAGTCTCCAGGAGAGGAGCTCCTATGAACAGTAC. The full variable domain, in which reference TRBV26 and TRBJ2-7 provide the parts outside the CDR3, is NSKVIQTPRYLVKGQGQKAKMRCIPEKGHPVVFWYQQNKNNEFKFLINFQNQEVLQQIDMTEKRFSAECPSNSPCSLEIQSSEAGDSALYLCASSLQERSSYEQYFGPGTRLTVL.

This clone was observed a few times. The gene names here belong to mouse. The read falls 1 residue short of the CDR3 end, and the missing part is taken from the germline J gene. The chain couples TRBV5 to TRBJ2-7, with TRBD1 matching over 9 bases. Germline values: CDR1 LGHNA, CDR2 YNLKQL (reference sequence). J was trimmed by 2 bases and V by 4 bases; bases with no gene match: 6. This CDR3 spans 15 amino acids. The sequenced part of the CDR3 DNA is TGTGCCAGCAGCCTCACCGGGACAGGGACCTATGAACAGTAC. Its translation: CASSLTGTGTYEQY. The CDR3 in its entirety is CASSLTGTGTYEQYF.

With respect to this clone: Mouse germline and gene names are used. The CDR3: CASSLAGGGNTLYF. Incomplete CDR3 DNA: TGTGCCAGCAGCTTAGCAGGGGGCGGAAATACGCTCTAT. The chain carries TRBV3 and TRBJ1-3; 7 bases agree with TRBD1. The DNA ends 1 residue before the CDR3 does, and the rest of the CDR3 is filled in from the germline J gene. With V trimmed by 0 bases and J by 4 bases, 0 bases remained unmatched. This CDR3 comprises 14 residues. CDR1 is SNHLY, CDR2 FYNGKV, per germline (reference sequence).

Worth noting for this clone: Germline and genes here are mouse. The CDR3 end falls 1 residue outside the read, so it is completed with the germline J gene. The chain links TRBV3 to TRBJ1-3, with D maybe TRBD1 (6 bases). The CDR3 has 13 residues. The ends were cut back, 5 bases at V and 1 base at J, with 6 bases in the middle. Germline CDR1 SNHLY, CDR2 FYNGKV (reference sequence). The sequenced CDR3 bases are TGTGCCAGCAGCACAGGGTCTGGAAATACGCTCTAT. Translation: CASSTGSGNTLY. The CDR3 in full is CASSTGSGNTLYF.

Regarding this clone: Gene names and germline match the mouse. The CDR3 goes on 1 residue after the read ends, and that part is filled in from the germline J gene. The chain uses TRBV12-2 and TRBJ2-5; D possibly corresponds to TRBD2 (6 bases). Germline loops: CDR1 SGHLS, CDR2 HYDKME. The ends were cut back, 0 bases at V and 3 bases at J, with 12 bases in the middle. This CDR3 spans 15 amino acids. This CDR3 is CASSLDGGGQDTQYF. Partial CDR3 DNA: TGTGCCAGCTCTCTCGATGGGGGAGGGCAAGACACCCAGTAC.

As to this clone: The genes and germline here are from mouse. Partial CDR3 DNA: TGTGCAAGCAGCTCACAAGATTCTGGAAATACGCTCTAT. This codes for CASSSQDSGNTLY. The entire CDR3 sequence reads CASSSQDSGNTLYF. V usage is TRBV16 and J usage is TRBJ1-3; the D is unclear. The DNA ends 1 residue before the CDR3 does, and the rest of the CDR3 is filled in from the germline J gene. Per the germline V gene, CDR1 is SGHSA and CDR2 is FRNQAP. This CDR3 comprises 14 residues. The V gene lost 4 bases and the J gene lost 0 bases, with 7 bases spanning the gap.

Of note for this clone: Here the gene names and germline are mouse. With the read ending 1 residue before the CDR3 end, the germline J gene is used to fill in that end. The J gene is TRBJ2-2, the V gene TRBV23; no DNA check was done on the table's D call, TRBD1. The V gene's germline CDR1 is KGHTA and CDR2 FQNQQP. This CDR3 is 14 amino acids long. CDR3 sequence reads: CSSSRDRATGQLYF. CDR3 DNA (partial): TGCTCCAGCAGCCGGGACAGGGCCACCGGGCAGCTCTAC.

Regarding this clone: Gene labels here are mouse ones. The read gets to within 1 residue of the CDR3 end, and the germline J gene fills in the rest. This chain links TRBV12-1 with TRBJ2-5; D might be TRBD1 (6 bases). From germline, CDR1 is SGHSN and CDR2 HYEKVE. The CDR3 contains 14 residues. V lost 0 bases, J lost 4 bases, and 10 bases lay in between. CDR3 residues: CASSLPNREDTQYF. CDR3 bases read: TGTGCCAGCTCTCTCCCGAACAGGGAAGACACCCAGTAC.

Comments on this clone: These gene names are mouse names. The CDR3 end falls 1 residue outside the read, so it is completed with the germline J gene. V is TRBV26 and J is TRBJ2-3; D not resolved. The germline CDR1 and CDR2 sequences are KGHPV and FQNQEV (reference sequence). The length of the CDR3 is 12 residues. With 3 bases removed from V and 2 bases from J, the gap between germline ends came to 3 bases. CDR3 amino acids: CASSLFAETLYF. The sequenced part of the CDR3 DNA is TGTGCCAGCAGTCTCTTTGCAGAAACGCTGTAT. Using reference TRBV26 and TRBJ2-3 for the parts outside the CDR3, the full variable domain is NSKVIQTPRYLVKGQGQKAKMRCIPEKGHPVVFWYQQNKNNEFKFLINFQNQEVLQQIDMTEKRFSAECPSNSPCSLEIQSSEAGDSALYLCASSLFAETLYFGSGTRLTVL.